These T cell receptor beta chains were read from a single sample in a study of blood T cell repertoires in COVID-19. This table comes from immunoSEQ multiplex PCR, and its TCRdb copy is limited to in-frame clones, with some not included. The sample lists about 190,000 clones, roughly 84% seen once, with about 3.3% in the top ten. Sample: PBMCs or T cells enriched from blood (not recorded which). The receptors were sampled from a woman in her twenties or thirties who had been exposed to COVID-19. The CDR3 runs from the conserved cysteine through the conserved F or W. A D gene is named only where the DNA matches it firmly. Clone size is shown for a subset of rows, as once, few, many or a class of expanded clone.

v_call	d_call	clone_size	j_call	cdr3_aa	cdr3_nt
TRBV11-2	TRBD1	.	TRBJ1-4	CASSPGTEKVFREKLFF	TGTGCCAGCAGCCCAGGGACAGAAAAAGTTTTCCGCGAAAAACTGTTTTTT
TRBV21-1	.	.	TRBJ2-3	CASSKVAGYTDTQYF	TGTGCCAGCAGCAAAGTCGCGGGTTACACAGATACGCAGTATTTT
TRBV18	.	.	TRBJ2-2	CASSLGTTGTGELFF	TGTGCCAGCTCACTCGGTACCACGGGAACCGGGGAGCTGTTTTTT
TRBV18	TRBD1	.	TRBJ2-7	CASSPPKDRGIYEQYF	TGTGCCAGCTCACCACCGAAGGACAGGGGGATCTACGAGCAGTACTTC
TRBV6-4	TRBD1	.	TRBJ2-1	CASSAGATGVSNNEQFF	TGTGCCAGCAGCGCCGGGGCCACAGGGGTATCGAACAATGAGCAGTTCTTC
TRBV4-1	TRBD2	once	TRBJ2-1	CASSQDWGGGPYNEQFF	TGCGCCAGCAGCCAAGATTGGGGCGGGGGACCATACAATGAGCAGTTCTTC
TRBV6-2/TRBV6-3	TRBD1	.	TRBJ1-3	CASSSQGANGNTIYF	TGTGCCAGCAGTTCACAGGGGGCGAATGGAAACACCATATATTTT
TRBV7-2	.	.	TRBJ2-4	CASSLGPGDSNIQYF	TGTGCCAGCAGCTTAGGGCCCGGGGACTCAAACATTCAGTACTTC
TRBV9	.	.	TRBJ2-7	CASSVGHSEQYF	TGTGCCAGCAGCGTCGGACACAGTGAGCAGTACTTC
TRBV4-2	.	.	TRBJ1-1	CASSQTGRSTEAFF	TGTGCCAGCAGCCAAACCGGGAGGAGCACTGAAGCTTTCTTT
TRBV18	.	once	TRBJ2-3	CASSAGTTDTQYF	TGTGCCAGCTCCGCAGGGACAACAGATACGCAGTATTTT
TRBV7-6	TRBD1	.	TRBJ1-3	CASSFRDRVVSSGNTIYF	TGTGCCAGCAGCTTCCGGGACAGGGTGGTTAGCTCTGGAAACACCATATATTTT
TRBV11-2	.	.	TRBJ2-1	CASSLSNNEQFF	TGTGCCAGCAGCTTAAGCAATAATGAGCAGTTCTTC
TRBV12-3/TRBV12-4	.	once	TRBJ1-1	CASSLAKNTEAFF	TGTGCCAGCAGTTTAGCCAAAAACACTGAAGCTTTCTTT
TRBV7-9	.	.	TRBJ2-1	CASGGQGGEDEQFF	TGTGCCAGCGGTGGACAAGGGGGAGAAGATGAGCAGTTCTTC
TRBV4-2	.	.	TRBJ1-1	CASSQDSPFGGGTEAFF	TGTGCCAGCAGCCAAGATAGCCCCTTCGGGGGAGGAACTGAAGCTTTCTTT
TRBV12-3/TRBV12-4	.	.	TRBJ1-5	CASSPTEGQPQHF	TGTGCCAGCAGCCCGACGGAGGGTCAGCCCCAGCATTTT
TRBV7-9	.	.	TRBJ2-1	CASSLEGDPSYNEQFF	TGTGCCAGCAGCTTAGAGGGGGACCCCTCGTACAATGAGCAGTTCTTC
TRBV5-4	TRBD2	.	TRBJ2-1	CASSTPNSGGTSEQFF	TGTGCCAGCAGCACCCCAAATAGCGGGGGGACGTCAGAGCAGTTCTTC
TRBV3-1/TRBV3-2	.	.	TRBJ1-4	CASSRPDVQGFEKLFF	TGTGCCAGCAGCCGGCCCGATGTTCAGGGTTTCGAAAAACTGTTTTTT
TRBV7-2	TRBD1	.	TRBJ1-2	CASSLARGLSDGYTF	TGTGCCAGCAGCTTAGCCAGGGGGCTTAGCGATGGCTACACCTTC
TRBV5-6	TRBD1	few	TRBJ1-2	CASSRDRAYGYTF	TGTGCCAGCAGCCGAGACAGGGCATATGGCTACACCTTC
TRBV6-5	.	.	TRBJ1-5	CASSYITVREPQHF	TGTGCCAGCAGTTACATTACGGTCCGGGAGCCCCAGCATTTT
TRBV3-1/TRBV3-2	.	.	TRBJ1-2	CASSPGRSGNYGYTF	TGTGCCAGCAGCCCAGGGAGGTCGGGTAACTATGGCTACACCTTC
TRBV9	.	.	TRBJ2-7	CASTSERLPLGEQYF	TGTGCCAGCACCTCCGAGAGACTACCCCTCGGCGAGCAGTACTTC
TRBV9	.	.	TRBJ1-3	CASSEGDSGNTIYF	TGTGCCAGCAGCGAAGGGGACTCTGGAAACACCATATATTTT
TRBV5-5	TRBD2	.	TRBJ2-3	CASSLTLRLAGGGDTQYF	TGTGCCAGCAGCCTAACCCTGCGACTAGCGGGGGGAGGAGATACGCAGTATTTT
TRBV29-1	TRBD1	.	TRBJ1-1	CSGTQQGANTEAFF	TGCAGCGGAACTCAACAGGGGGCTAACACTGAAGCTTTCTTT
TRBV19	.	.	TRBJ1-6	CASSIDTTRPGSYNSPLHF	TGTGCCAGTAGTATAGATACAACTCGTCCAGGCTCCTATAATTCACCCCTCCACTTT
TRBV24-1	.	once	TRBJ2-1	CATSDSRGSSYNEQFF	TGTGCCACCAGTGATTCGCGGGGAAGCTCCTACAATGAGCAGTTCTTC
TRBV23-1	.	.	TRBJ2-3	CASSQILAYGTDTQYF	TGCGCCAGCAGTCAAATCTTAGCCTATGGCACAGATACGCAGTATTTT
TRBV14	.	.	TRBJ1-6	CASSLLLGGLSPLHF	TGTGCCAGCAGCCTCCTTTTGGGGGGGCTTTCACCCCTCCACTTT
TRBV12-3/TRBV12-4	.	.	TRBJ1-3	CASSLEGRNTIYF	TGTGCCAGCAGTTTGGAGGGTAGGAACACCATATATTTT
TRBV7-9	TRBD2	once	TRBJ2-2	CASRSQKAGYTGELFF	TGTGCCAGCAGGTCCCAGAAAGCGGGGTACACCGGGGAGCTGTTTTTT
TRBV5-5	TRBD1	once	TRBJ1-6	CASSRRDRVSPLHF	TGTGCCAGCAGCAGGCGGGACAGGGTTTCACCCCTCCACTTT
TRBV6-5	.	.	TRBJ1-5	CASSYSIQASGPQHF	TGTGCCAGCAGTTACTCGATACAGGCGTCGGGGCCCCAGCATTTT
TRBV6-5	TRBD1	.	TRBJ2-3	CVSTGTETDTQYF	TGTGTTTCAACCGGGACAGAGACAGATACGCAGTATTTT
TRBV11-2	.	.	TRBJ1-4	CASSLEREAFEFF	TGTGCCAGCAGCTTAGAGAGGGAGGCGTTTGAATTTTTT
TRBV5-4	.	.	TRBJ2-1	CASSLGGPYNEQFF	TGTGCCAGCAGCTTGGGGGGGCCCTACAATGAGCAGTTCTTC
TRBV19	.	.	TRBJ1-2	CASSPPGVMGYTF	TGTGCCAGTAGTCCACCGGGAGTAATGGGCTACACCTTC
TRBV5-6	TRBD1	once	TRBJ1-1	CASSLGTGGPNTEAFF	TGTGCCAGCAGCTTGGGGACAGGGGGGCCGAACACTGAAGCTTTCTTT